Following are 27 T cell receptor beta chains from one sample sequenced in a study of human T cells and chemical hapten exposure. Time point specified: healthy volunteer bleed at 2 weeks. Total RNA came from unfractionated whole blood. TCRdb reanalysed the RACE reads using MiXCR and keeps one entry per CDR3 protein. The profile covers 43,000 or so distinct CDR3 sequences, with approximately 4.7% appearing a single time and 1.6% taken by the ten largest. The material sequenced was whole blood. All receptors come from a female donor in good health. Some clones in this sample may be carry-over from other donors' samples.

The table lists this clonotype with a few counts. J is TRBJ2-1 and V is TRBV25-1, with D possibly TRBD2 on 7 matching bases. This CDR3 is built from 14 residues. V shed 9 bases and J shed 9 bases, with 21 bases lying between them. CDR1 MGHDK and CDR2 SYGVNS come from the germline V gene. The CDR3 nucleotides are TGTGCCAGTAACAGTTTGGGGGGGCCAGGTGAGCAGTTCTTC. It specifies CASNSLGGPGEQFF.

This clonotype was picked up many times. The V call is TRBV20-1, the J call TRBJ2-7, with D maybe TRBD2 (5 bases). The CDR3 runs 12 residues. Germline CDR1 is DFQATT and CDR2 is SNEGSKA (reference sequence). V was clipped by 3 bases and J by 8 bases, with 14 bases between them. The CDR3 DNA sequence: TGCAGTGCTAGTCCTTTGCACGGGAAGCAGTACTTC. Its protein product is CSASPLHGKQYF.

This clonotype was seen at least ten times. V is TRBV7-2 and J is TRBJ1-2; TRBD1 is a possible D gene (6 bases). The germline CDR1 and CDR2 sequences are SGHTA and FQGNSA. V was clipped by 0 bases and J by 0 bases, with 11 bases between them. The CDR3 consists of 16 residues. The CDR3 protein is CASSLAPGGTNYGYTF. Here the CDR3 DNA reads TGTGCCAGCAGCTTAGCTCCGGGGGGCACTAACTATGGCTACACCTTC.

This clonotype was counted at least ten times. This chain links TRBV6-5 with TRBJ2-7; TRBD1 matches at 9 bases. With V trimmed by 8 bases and J by 5 bases, 7 bases remained unmatched. The CDR3 is 13 residues long. Looked up from germline, CDR1 is MNHEY and CDR2 is SVGAGI. In DNA form, the CDR3 reads TGTGCCAGCTCCCGGGACAGGGCCCACGAGCAGTACTTC. This gives the protein CASSRDRAHEQYF.

The chain joins TRBV6-2 or TRBV6-3 to TRBJ1-5; D gene unclear. The CDR3 runs 14 residues. Germline CDR1 is MNHEY and CDR2 is SVGEGT. Trimming stripped 2 bases from V and 7 bases from J, with 12 bases between. The CDR3 region is CASSYVSQVQPQHF. The CDR3 bases are TGTGCCAGCAGTTACGTCTCGCAAGTCCAGCCCCAGCATTTT.

This clonotype came up many times. The chain recombines TRBV5-1 with TRBJ2-5; D is possibly TRBD1 or TRBD2 (6 bases each). Germline loops: CDR1 SGHRS, CDR2 YFSETQ. The germline V and J ends were trimmed by 4 bases and 4 bases, with 14 bases remaining between them. The CDR3 is 14 amino acids. CDR3 region: CASSPGGRRETQYF. As DNA, the CDR3 is TGCGCCAGCAGCCCCGGGGGCCGTCGAGAGACCCAGTACTTC.

This clonotype was observed many times. The chain joins TRBV7-6 to TRBJ2-7; D remains unclear. Germline V CDR1 and CDR2: SGHVS, FNYEAQ. Trimming removed 4 bases at V and 1 base at J, with 5 bases between. The length of the CDR3 is 12 residues. CDR3 sequence reads: CASSSKSYEQYF. CDR3 DNA sequence: TGTGCCAGCAGCTCGAAATCCTACGAGCAGTACTTC.

This clonotype was observed at least ten times. This chain connects TRBV6-4 to TRBJ2-3; possibly TRBD2 for D (6 bases). V lost 6 bases and J lost 6, with 25 bases in between. Germline V CDR1 and CDR2: MRHNA, SNTAGT. The CDR3 runs to 17 residues. The CDR3 sequence is CASSPVPGGGDGDTQYF. The CDR3 region has the DNA TGTGCCAGCAGCCCCGTCCCTGGTGGCGGGGATGGGGATACGCAGTATTTT.

The chain recombines TRBV2 with TRBJ2-3; weak D call: TRBD1 (5 bases). Trimming took 4 bases from V and 8 from J, leaving 13 bases between them. The CDR3 is made up of 13 amino acids. The germline V gene has CDR1 SNHLY and CDR2 FYNNEI. This chain's CDR3 is CASSAAPRATQYF. For the CDR3, the DNA is TGTGCCAGCAGTGCAGCGCCCAGGGCTACGCAGTATTTT.

The chain joins TRBV29-1 to TRBJ2-4; D remains unclear. Germline lookup yields CDR1 SQVTM and CDR2 ANQGSEA. Trimming cost V 4 bases and J 1 base, with 5 bases left between them. The CDR3 runs to 12 residues. CDR3 amino acids: CSVADAKNIQYF. The CDR3 DNA reads TGCAGCGTTGCAGATGCCAAAAACATTCAGTACTTC.

This clonotype was counted a few times. The chain combines TRBV5-4 with TRBJ1-2; no definite D call. Trimming removed 4 bases at V and 2 bases at J, with 15 bases between. Germline assignment: CDR1 SGHNT and CDR2 YYREEE (reference sequence). There are 15 residues in the CDR3. As DNA, the CDR3 is TGTGCCAGCAGCGCAGAGACTATTTTAAACTATGGCTACACCTTC. Protein: CASSAETILNYGYTF.

This clonotype was observed a handful of times. V and J are TRBV12-3 or TRBV12-4 and TRBJ1-2, with 8 bases matching TRBD1. After removal of 3 bases from V and 4 bases from J, the junction contained 4 bases not matched to a gene. This CDR3 is 14 amino acids long. The CDR3 DNA reads TGTGCCAGCAGTTTCGACAGGGGTGGCTATGGCTACACCTTC. Protein sequence: CASSFDRGGYGYTF.

This clonotype was detected many times. The chain combines TRBV9 with TRBJ2-1; D not certain. This CDR3 has 17 residues. V lost 0 bases and J lost 2, with 15 bases in between. Germline V gives CDR1 SGDLS, CDR2 YYNGEE. DNA of the CDR3: TGTGCCAGCAGCGTAGGGCTCGACGGTTCCGCCTACAATGAGCAGTTCTTC. It codes for CASSVGLDGSAYNEQFF.

The gene calls are TRBV12-3 or TRBV12-4 and TRBJ2-7, with 7 bases fitting TRBD1. V trimming: 6 bases; J trimming: 2 bases; junction bases outside the gene matches: 4. CDR3 length equals 13 residues. CDR3 sequence (DNA): TGTGCCAGCAGCCCGACAGGGACCTACGAGCAGTACTTC. This translates into CASSPTGTYEQYF.

The V gene is TRBV18, the J gene TRBJ1-1, with 7 bases fitting TRBD1. CDR3 length: 17 residues. Per germline, CDR1 KGHSH and CDR2 LQKENI. With 2 bases clipped from V and 0 bases from J, the junction kept 9 bases outside the gene matches. In DNA form, the CDR3 reads TGTGCCAGCTCACCAGCCGGGACAGAAATAATGAACACTGAAGCTTTCTTT. Encoded protein: CASSPAGTEIMNTEAFF.

In its sample, this clonotype was seen a few times. The chain couples TRBV5-1 to TRBJ1-1; no clear D gene. With 4 bases removed from V and 7 bases from J, the gap between germline ends came to 11 bases. Germline CDR1 SGHRS, CDR2 YFSETQ. The CDR3 extends over 12 amino acids. This chain's CDR3 is CASSPDRDEAFF. As DNA, the CDR3 is TGCGCCAGCAGCCCGGACCGGGATGAAGCTTTCTTT.

The sample holds many counts of this clonotype. This chain links TRBV29-1 with TRBJ1-4; D remains ambiguous. Trimming left V 3 bases short and J 7 bases short, with 12 bases between. This CDR3 is 13 amino acids long. The germline V gene has CDR1 SQVTM and CDR2 ANQGSEA. The CDR3 protein is CSVERGLGEKLFF. The CDR3 region has the DNA TGCAGCGTTGAGCGCGGGTTGGGTGAAAAACTGTTTTTT.

This clonotype was found many times. The chain carries TRBV5-1 and TRBJ2-7; 9 bases map to TRBD1. Germline loops: CDR1 SGHRS, CDR2 YFSETQ. The V gene end was trimmed by 2 bases and the J gene end by 5 bases; junction bases not matched to a gene: 5. The CDR3 loop spans 14 amino acids. The DNA of the CDR3 is TGCGCCAGCAGCTTAGGGACAGGGTCGGACGAGCAGTACTTC. Protein sequence: CASSLGTGSDEQYF.

This clonotype was counted at least ten times. The V and J genes are TRBV20-1 and TRBJ1-1; maybe TRBD1 (5 bases). The CDR3 is 13 residues long. In germline, CDR1 is DFQATT, CDR2 SNEGSKA (reference sequence). V was clipped by 6 bases and J by 0 bases, with 11 bases between them. Here the CDR3 reads CSAMDTMNTEAFF. CDR3 bases: TGCAGTGCGATGGACACTATGAACACTGAAGCTTTCTTT.

This clonotype was seen repeatedly, ten times or more. The CDR3 loop is CASRFRDTYSYEQYF. The CDR3 DNA sequence: TGTGCCAGCAGGTTCCGGGACACCTATTCCTACGAGCAGTACTTC. The chain combines TRBV2 with TRBJ2-7; tentative D call: TRBD1 (6 bases). The germline gives CDR1 SNHLY, CDR2 FYNNEI. The germline V and J ends were trimmed by 6 bases and 1 base, with 16 bases remaining between them. The CDR3 totals 15 residues.

This chain links TRBV27 with TRBJ2-6; D unresolved. CDR1 and CDR2 from the germline V gene are MNHEY and SMNVEV (reference sequence). Between the trimmed V and J ends, which lost 4 bases and 6 bases, there was a span of 4 bases. This CDR3 is 12 amino acids long. The DNA of the CDR3 is TGTGCCAGCAGTTCCCTGGCCAACGTCCTGACTTTC. As protein: CASSSLANVLTF. Full variable domain (rest looked up from reference TRBV27 and TRBJ2-6): EAQVTQNPRYLITVTGKKLTVTCSQNMNHEYMSWYRQDPGLGLRQIYYSMNVEVTDKGDVPEGYKVSRKEKRNFPLILESPSPNQTSLYFCASSSLANVLTFGAGSRLTVL.

This clonotype appeared many times. The chain joins TRBV5-1 to TRBJ2-7; 9 bases match TRBD1. V lost 0 bases, J lost 0 bases, and 4 bases stayed unmatched. Germline CDR1 and CDR2: SGHRS and YFSETQ. The CDR3 has 16 amino acids. In DNA form, the CDR3 reads TGCGCCAGCAGCTTGGTGGGACAGGGTAGCTCCTACGAGCAGTACTTC. It codes for CASSLVGQGSSYEQYF.

This clonotype was picked up many times. J is TRBJ2-7 and V is TRBV7-9, with D perhaps TRBD2 (5 bases). The germline V gene encodes CDR1 SEHNR and CDR2 FQNEAQ (reference sequence). This CDR3 has 12 residues. V lost 5 bases and J 6 bases, leaving 11 bases between the germline ends. CDR3 bases: TGTGCCAGCAGCCTTAGTGAGGGCGAGCAGTACTTC. Translation: CASSLSEGEQYF.

The sample holds many counts of this clonotype. The chain uses TRBV6-5 and TRBJ2-2; D is uncertain. The CDR3 spans 14 residues. Germline CDR1 MNHEY, CDR2 SVGAGI. The ends were cut back, 2 bases at V and 1 base at J, with 5 bases in the middle. The CDR3 sequence is CASSYPRNTGELFF. Here the CDR3 DNA reads TGTGCCAGCAGTTACCCCAGGAACACCGGGGAGCTGTTTTTT.

This clonotype appeared many times. The chain uses TRBV27 and TRBJ2-1; D gene ambiguous. This CDR3 has 14 residues. CDR1 and CDR2 (germline): MNHEY, SMNVEV (reference sequence). The ends were cut back, 6 bases at V and 4 bases at J, with 13 bases in the middle. CDR3: CASSPETSYNEQFF. The CDR3 DNA follows: TGTGCCAGCAGCCCAGAGACATCGTACAATGAGCAGTTCTTC.

The rearrangement uses TRBV28 and TRBJ1-2, with a tentative D call TRBD1 (5 bases). This CDR3 is built from 14 residues. The V and J ends lost 8 bases and 8 bases respectively, with 21 bases between them. Germline V CDR1 and CDR2: MDHEN, SYDVKM. The CDR3 sequence: CASEHPLPGGGYTF. The DNA of the CDR3 is TGTGCCAGCGAACACCCCCTGCCGGGGGGGGGCTACACCTTC.

This clonotype was counted many times. The chain is built from TRBV6-5 and TRBJ2-1, with TRBD2 identical over 7 bases. From germline, CDR1 is MNHEY and CDR2 SVGAGI. Trimming removed 11 bases from V and 6 bases from J; junction bases left unmatched: 4. The CDR3 runs to 11 residues. The CDR3, as DNA: TGTGCCGGGGGGAGGGGCAATGAGCAGTTCTTC. Translated: CAGGRGNEQFF.